The present T cell receptor beta chain was sequenced within a study of tissue T cells after allogeneic stem cell transplantation. Time point defined: mouse harvest day 7 after allogeneic transplant. Mouse grafts combined 10^7 T-cell-depleted bone marrow cells with 10^6 splenic CD5+ T cells. Method: immunoSEQ multiplex PCR; TCRdb's copy keeps in-frame clones and lacks some. The sample lists around 7,500 clones; 50% were seen once. The study's findings and limits: Motif-based clustering found tissue-specific repertoire signatures shared across patients, though few clones were shared.

The germline CDR1 and CDR2 sequences are KGHPV and FQNQEV (reference sequence). The CDR3 loop spans 13 amino acids. J was trimmed by 7 bases and V by 3 bases; bases with no gene match: 2. Comment on this clone: Its target is unknown. All gene names here are mouse names. The CDR3 end falls 1 residue outside the read, so it is completed with the germline J gene.

Sequencing used lymph node tissue. This chain uses TRBV26 with TRBJ2-1; 8 positions agree with TRBD1. The TCR originated in a female BALB/c mouse given C57BL/6 T cells with graft-versus-host disease after an allogeneic hematopoietic cell transplant. The CDR3 region is CASSLQGAAEQFF. Partial CDR3 DNA: TGTGCCAGCAGTCTCCAGGGGGCGGCTGAGCAGTTC. The full variable domain, rest sourced from reference TRBV26 and TRBJ2-1, is NSKVIQTPRYLVKGQGQKAKMRCIPEKGHPVVFWYQQNKNNEFKFLINFQNQEVLQQIDMTEKRFSAECPSNSPCSLEIQSSEAGDSALYLCASSLQGAAEQFFGPGTRLTVL.